Shown below are 17 T cell receptor beta chains from a single sample sequenced in a study of T cells in Graves' hyperthyroidism and ophthalmopathy. RNA transcripts were the template for amplifying TCR beta CDR3 regions. HTBI primers were used for first-round RT-PCR of the TCR CDR3. TCRdb analysed the multiplex PCR reads with MiXCR anew, one entry per CDR3 protein. The table includes about 210,000 distinct CDR3 sequences, around 17% detected once. Sequenced material: blood. The receptors were sampled from a middle-aged man with Graves' hyperthyroidism.

This clonotype occurred a few times. The rearrangement links TRBV7-8 to TRBJ1-1, with TRBD1 matching 8 bases. The CDR3 runs 14 residues. The trim removed 6 bases at V and 0 bases at J, leaving 3 bases unmatched. CDR1 and CDR2 (germline): SGHVS, FQNEAQ. CDR3 sequence reads: CASRRDRMNTEAFF. The CDR3 DNA reads TGTGCCAGCAGGCGGGACAGGATGAACACTGAAGCTTTCTTT. Using reference TRBV7-8 and TRBJ1-1 for the parts outside the CDR3, the full variable domain is GAGVSQSPRYKVAKRGQDVALRCDPISGHVSLFWYQQALGQGPEFLTYFQNEAQLDKSGLPSDRFFAERPEGSVSTLKIQRTQQEDSAVYLCASRRDRMNTEAFFGQGTRLTVV.

This clonotype was detected a few times. In nucleotides, the CDR3 is TGTGCCTCCCGGGGCGACAGGGGTCACTACGAGCAGTACTTC. Translation: CASRGDRGHYEQYF. This chain links TRBV10-3 with TRBJ2-7, with TRBD1 matching over 8 bases. Trimming took 11 bases from V and 3 from J; bases not matched to a gene: 12. CDR1 and CDR2 (germline): ENHRY, SYGVKD. The CDR3 loop spans 14 amino acids.

This chain connects TRBV2 to TRBJ2-3; 15 bases are shared with TRBD2. The V and J ends lost 8 bases and 5 bases, in that order; junction bases with no gene match: 5. Germline values: CDR1 SNHLY, CDR2 FYNNEI. This CDR3 region has 15 residues. The CDR3 reads CASLGLAGGQDTQYF. For the CDR3, the DNA is TGTGCCAGCCTCGGACTAGCGGGGGGGCAAGATACGCAGTATTTT.

The chain uses TRBV7-9 and TRBJ2-2, with D hard to call. Germline CDR1 SEHNR, CDR2 FQNEAQ (reference sequence). This CDR3 is built from 16 residues. V dropped 1 base and J dropped 0 bases, with 9 bases sitting between them. Here the CDR3 reads CASSLGPTPNTGELFF. The CDR3 region has the DNA TGTGCCAGCAGCTTAGGACCAACACCGAACACCGGGGAGCTGTTTTTT.

The V gene is TRBV28, the J gene TRBJ2-2; TRBD1 agrees at 8 bases. J gave up 1 base and V 1 base, and 2 bases lay outside the gene matches. The CDR3 is made up of 16 amino acids. Germline values: CDR1 MDHEN, CDR2 SYDVKM. This chain's CDR3 is CASSLFGTGNTGELFF. The CDR3 region has the DNA TGTGCCAGCAGTTTATTCGGGACAGGGAACACCGGGGAGCTGTTTTTT.

The chain links TRBV5-1 to TRBJ2-2; 10 bases agree with TRBD1. V lost 4 bases and J lost 3; bases outside the gene matches: 9. CDR1 and CDR2 from the germline V gene are SGHRS and YFSETQ. CDR3 length: 17 amino acids. This CDR3 is CASSLSPGTGDTGELFF. The CDR3 DNA follows: TGCGCCAGCAGCCTATCCCCCGGGACAGGGGACACCGGGGAGCTGTTTTTT.

The rearrangement joins TRBV12-5 to TRBJ2-2; D not certain. V dropped 4 bases and J dropped 5 bases, with 8 bases sitting between them. This CDR3 comprises 13 residues. Germline V gene lookup returns CDR1 LGHNT and CDR2 FRNRAP. CDR3 sequence reads: CASGYSGTGELFF. The CDR3 DNA follows: TGTGCTAGTGGTTACTCAGGAACCGGGGAGCTGTTTTTT.

At least ten counts were recorded for this clonotype. The V gene is TRBV7-9, the J gene TRBJ1-1; possible D gene TRBD1, 6 bases. Between the trimmed V and J ends, which lost 6 bases and 1 base, there was a span of 9 bases. There are 13 residues in the CDR3. Germline CDR1 SEHNR, CDR2 FQNEAQ (reference sequence). The CDR3 region has the DNA TGTGCCAGCAGTGAAGGGGGGAACACTGAAGCTTTCTTT. Encoded protein: CASSEGGNTEAFF.

This clonotype showed up many times. The CDR3 DNA follows: TGTGCCAGCAGCCCTTGGGAAAATGGGGAAAAACTGTTTTTT. Translating gives CASSPWENGEKLFF. The chain couples TRBV7-2 to TRBJ1-4; D not resolved. Trimming stripped 5 bases from V and 8 bases from J, with 15 bases between. The V gene's germline CDR1 is SGHTA and CDR2 FQGNSA. This CDR3 contains 14 residues.

The rearrangement joins TRBV9 to TRBJ2-5; no clear D. CDR1 and CDR2 from the germline V gene are SGDLS and YYNGEE. The ends were cut back, 4 bases at V and 4 bases at J, with 8 bases in the middle. The CDR3 has 12 residues. The DNA of the CDR3 is TGTGCCAGCAGCCGCAGCCTAGAGACCCAGTACTTC. This codes for CASSRSLETQYF. Complete variable domain (other parts from reference TRBV9 and TRBJ2-5): DSGVTQTPKHLITATGQRVTLRCSPRSGDLSVYWYQQSLDQGLQFLIQYYNGEERAKGNILERFSAQQFPDLHSELNLSSLELGDSALYFCASSRSLETQYFGPGTRLLVL.

In its sample, this clonotype was seen many times. This rearrangement joins TRBV2 to TRBJ2-7; D gene unclear. The germline V gene encodes CDR1 SNHLY and CDR2 FYNNEI. V shed 1 base and J shed 2 bases, with 12 bases lying between them. The CDR3 loop spans 15 amino acids. The CDR3 bases are TGTGCCAGCAGTGAAGGCCTATCGAGTCCCTACGAGCAGTACTTC. It translates to CASSEGLSSPYEQYF.

Many counts were recorded for this clonotype. The chain recombines TRBV30 with TRBJ2-5; the D is unclear. CDR3 length: 13 amino acids. Germline assignment: CDR1 GTSNPN and CDR2 SVGIG (reference sequence). V gave up 0 bases and J gave up 3 bases, with 8 bases separating them. CDR3 DNA: TGTGCCTGGAGTGTACATGGAAAAGAGACCCAGTACTTC. Residues: CAWSVHGKETQYF.

Points on this clonotype: A single base separates this from a much larger clone, so it may be a read error. The chain is built from TRBV18 and TRBJ1-1; D is unclear. V was trimmed by 0 bases and J by 10 bases, leaving 12 bases between them. The V gene's germline CDR1 is KGHSH and CDR2 LQKENI. The CDR3 is 13 residues long. For the CDR3, the DNA is TGTGCCAGCTCACCACCCGACACCTACGGAGCTTTCTTT. This sequence encodes CASSPPDTYGAFF.

This clonotype occurred many times. V is TRBV5-5 and J is TRBJ2-5; D is undetermined. Germline V lookup: CDR1 SGHKS, CDR2 YYEKEE (reference sequence). Between the trimmed V and J ends, which lost 1 base and 1 base, there was a span of 11 bases. The CDR3 contains 15 residues. CDR3 protein: CASSLYGGSQETQYF. Written as DNA, the CDR3 is TGTGCCAGCAGCTTGTATGGCGGTTCCCAAGAGACCCAGTACTTC.

This sequence joins TRBV2 and TRBJ2-2; no firm D call. V lost 8 bases, J lost 2 bases, and 15 bases lay in between. The CDR3 is made up of 15 amino acids. CDR1 SNHLY and CDR2 FYNNEI come from the germline V gene. The CDR3 nucleotides are TGTGCCAGCCAAGTCGGGCACGGTAACACCGGGGAGCTGTTTTTT. Translated, it gives CASQVGHGNTGELFF.

Only a few counts were recorded for this clonotype. The chain employs TRBV2 and TRBJ1-5; a weak D match, TRBD1 (5 bases). In germline, CDR1 is SNHLY, CDR2 FYNNEI. The CDR3 is 13 residues long. Trimming stripped 3 bases from V and 4 bases from J, with 7 bases between. In nucleotides, the CDR3 is TGTGCCAGCAGTGAGGGGGGGAATCAGCCCCAGCATTTT. It codes for CASSEGGNQPQHF.

Ten or more counts support this clonotype. J is TRBJ2-7 and V is TRBV18; 9 bases are shared with TRBD1. CDR3 length equals 15 residues. From germline, CDR1 is KGHSH and CDR2 LQKENI. The V and J ends lost 0 bases and 6 bases, in that order; junction bases with no gene match: 6. This CDR3 reads CASSPPGQGPFEQYF. The CDR3 DNA follows: TGTGCCAGCTCACCACCCGGACAGGGGCCTTTCGAGCAGTACTTC.